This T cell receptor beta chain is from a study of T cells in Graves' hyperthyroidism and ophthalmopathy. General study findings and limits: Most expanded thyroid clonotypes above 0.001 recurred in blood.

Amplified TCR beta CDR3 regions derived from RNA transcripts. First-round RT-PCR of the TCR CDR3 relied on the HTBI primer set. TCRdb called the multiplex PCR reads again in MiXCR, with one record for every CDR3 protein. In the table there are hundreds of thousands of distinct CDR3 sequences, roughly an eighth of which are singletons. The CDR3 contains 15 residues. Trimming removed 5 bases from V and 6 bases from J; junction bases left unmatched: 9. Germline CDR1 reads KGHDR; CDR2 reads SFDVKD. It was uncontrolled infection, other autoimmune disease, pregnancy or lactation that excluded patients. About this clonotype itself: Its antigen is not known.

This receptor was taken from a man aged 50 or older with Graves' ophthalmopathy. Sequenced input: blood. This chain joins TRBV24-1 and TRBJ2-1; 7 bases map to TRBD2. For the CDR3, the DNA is TGTGCCACCAGTGCCAGTGCGGGAGATGGCAATGAGCAGTTCTTC. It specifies CATSASAGDGNEQFF.